The rows below give T cell receptor beta chains drawn from one sample of a study of CD8 T cells in ankylosing spondylitis. MiXCR was run by TCRdb on the 5' RACE reads, yielding one entry per CDR3 protein. The table lists about 700,000 distinct CDR3 sequences, about 20% of them singletons. The specimen was blood, either unsorted or a sorted T cell fraction (not recorded which). These receptors originate from a male donor with ankylosing spondylitis. CDR3s include the opening cysteine and the closing phenylalanine or tryptophan. A D gene is named only where the DNA matches it firmly. The listing skips clone size in some rows; elsewhere it reads once, few, many or a size class.

>.|.|TRBV6-1|TRBJ1-6
CASRGRNYNSPLHF
TGTGCCAGCAGGGGACGGAACTATAATTCACCCCTCCACTTT
>.|.|TRBV7-3|TRBJ1-3
CASSLFQGSTIYF
TGTGCCAGCAGCTTATTTCAGGGATCCACCATATATTTT
>.|.|TRBV9|TRBJ2-2
CASSVVDGELFF
TGTGCCAGCAGCGTAGTGGACGGGGAGCTGTTTTTT
>TRBD2|few|TRBV9|TRBJ2-5
CASSASGYQETQYF
TGTGCCAGCAGCGCTAGCGGATACCAAGAGACCCAGTACTTC
>TRBD2|few|TRBV7-8|TRBJ2-1
CASSLGLAGGQFF
TGTGCCAGCAGCTTGGGACTAGCGGGAGGGCAGTTCTTC
>TRBD1|once|TRBV12-3/TRBV12-4|TRBJ1-2
CASGPRQGTGYTF
TGTGCCAGCGGCCCTCGACAGGGAACTGGCTACACCTTC
>TRBD1|few|TRBV3-1|TRBJ2-7
CASSQGTGAEQYF
TGTGCCAGCAGCCAGGGGACAGGGGCCGAGCAGTACTTC
>TRBD1|few|TRBV29-1|TRBJ2-3
CSVETGGTDTQYF
TGCAGCGTTGAGACAGGGGGCACAGATACGCAGTATTTT
>TRBD2|once|TRBV28|TRBJ2-1
CASSLGGAGVDNEQFF
TGTGCCAGCAGTTTAGGGGGAGCGGGAGTAGATAATGAGCAGTTCTTC
>.|.|TRBV5-1|TRBJ2-5
CASSFRKDRQETQYF
TGCGCCAGCAGCTTTCGCAAGGACAGACAAGAGACCCAGTACTTC
>.|.|TRBV7-9|TRBJ2-1
CASSSLNSYNEQFF
TGTGCCAGCAGCTCGCTTAACTCCTACAATGAGCAGTTCTTC
>.|many|TRBV20-1|TRBJ2-5
CSASKVRRVWVSQETQYF
TGCAGTGCTAGTAAGGTCAGGCGTGTTTGGGTGTCACAAGAGACCCAGTACTTC
>.|once|TRBV7-9|TRBJ2-3
CASSLQTLSADTQYF
TGTGCCAGCAGCTTACAGACGCTTAGCGCAGATACGCAGTATTTT
>.|.|TRBV2|TRBJ2-3
CASSLGLSPDTQYF
TGTGCCAGCAGTTTGGGACTCAGCCCAGATACGCAGTATTTT
>TRBD1|many|TRBV5-1|TRBJ1-1
CASSLRQGSNTEAFF
TGCGCCAGCAGCTTGCGACAGGGTTCGAACACTGAAGCTTTCTTT
>.|.|TRBV4-3|TRBJ2-1
CASSQGAGNYNEQFF
TGCGCCAGCAGCCAAGGTGCGGGGAACTACAATGAGCAGTTCTTC
>.|few|TRBV6-4|TRBJ2-3
CASSDSPGGAGTDTQYF
TGTGCCAGCAGTGACTCCCCCGGGGGCGCCGGCACAGATACGCAGTATTTT
>.|few|TRBV7-2|TRBJ2-7
CASSRGHEQYF
TGTGCCAGCAGCCGGGGGCACGAGCAGTACTTC
>TRBD1|.|TRBV20-1|TRBJ1-5
CSANFGQAEYQPQHF
TGCAGTGCTAACTTCGGACAGGCGGAATATCAGCCCCAGCATTTT
>.|.|TRBV2|TRBJ1-5
CASSDRQSNQPQHF
TGTGCCAGCAGTGATAGACAGAGCAATCAGCCCCAGCATTTT
>.|few|TRBV3-1|TRBJ2-1
CASSQERGEQFF
TGTGCCAGCAGCCAAGAGAGGGGTGAGCAGTTCTTC
>TRBD1|.|TRBV20-1|TRBJ2-5
CSAGTELKTQYF
TGCAGTGCAGGGACAGAGTTGAAGACCCAGTACTTC
>TRBD2|.|TRBV4-3|TRBJ2-4
CASSPEVGGRDIQYF
TGCGCCAGCAGCCCTGAAGTGGGCGGGAGAGACATTCAGTACTTC
>TRBD1|few|TRBV20-1|TRBJ2-4
CSAGTDKNIQYF
TGCAGTGCTGGGACAGACAAAAACATTCAGTACTTC
>.|.|TRBV19|TRBJ1-1
CASIRAGDMNTEAFF
TGTGCCAGTATTAGGGCAGGAGACATGAACACTGAAGCTTTCTTT
>.|few|TRBV29-1|TRBJ1-1
CSSRENTEAFF
TGCAGCAGCAGGGAGAACACTGAAGCTTTCTTT
>TRBD2|.|TRBV6-5|TRBJ2-7
CASSYKRGQYEQYF
TGTGCCAGCAGTTACAAGCGGGGGCAATACGAGCAGTACTTC